This TCR beta chain was captured in a study of tumor-infiltrating lymphocytes in primary liver carcinoma listed by TCRdb under 2017. In the study overall: Of the five patients, three men and two women aged 30 to 69 years, four had hepatocellular carcinoma and one had combined HCC and intrahepatic cholangiocarcinoma. The tumors of the five patients were staged as T1-T3 N0M0, with maximum diameters ranging from roughly 4.2 to 10 cm. Roughly 3.5 to 8 million productive TCRbeta reads were obtained per sample, and no significant difference in read depth was found between tissue types. TCRbeta repertoire sequencing, expression microarrays and whole-exome sequencing were combined in the study across five regions of each liver tumor, with adjacent normal tissue and blood also included. A total of about 35 specimens from 5 patients underwent TCRbeta repertoire sequencing, comprising 25 tumor regions, 5 adjacent noncancerous liver tissues and 5 peripheral blood samples. To link TCRbeta repertoire diversity to the local molecular phenotype, the 25 or so tumor region samples were profiled with Agilent mRNA microarrays. Technical replicate repertoires showed high reproducibility, with mean shared-clone rates about 0.86 and correlation coefficients above 0.95. On the study overall, not on this receptor specifically: Consistent with antigen-driven expansion, pairs of tumor regions showed higher repertoire overlap (mean roughly 36%) than either tumor-adjacent pairs (about 17%) or tumor-blood pairs (approximately 15%). Only the TCR beta chain was sequenced, so true repertoire diversity is likely underestimated because unpaired alpha chains were not captured. Compared with blood, tumors had a significantly larger share of the repertoire taken up by the top 250 clones (p = 0.039). Only roughly 8-25% of top clones appeared in all five regions of a tumor, which suggests that tumor-infiltrating T cells are spatially heterogeneous. Only four or five patients were included in the study, and the authors note that the findings should be validated in a larger study. Because the samples were bulk and unsorted, CD4+ and CD8+ T cell repertoires could not be compared.

Total RNA and DNA were co-extracted without cell sorting from 20-30 mg of bulk tissue using the AllPrep DNA/RNA mini kit. A few patients with histopathologically diagnosed primary liver carcinoma underwent surgical resection in China between late 2015 and March 2016. At the time of sampling, the patients were treatment-naive and had chronic HBV infection. Five spatially separated regions were sampled from each tumor: the superior, inferior, left-lateral and right-lateral poles, plus the tumor centre. According to histology, viable tumor cells made up more than 85% of every tumor sample. Pieces of fresh tumor and adjacent tissue were cut in half, with one half kept in RNAlater at -80 degrees C and the other half sent for histology. TCRbeta-specific cDNA was reverse-transcribed from 500 ng total RNA using a constant-region primer and ProtoScript II reverse transcriptase. The TCRbeta libraries were prepared through three rounds of nested multiplex PCR following a slightly modified ARM-PCR procedure. Multiplex TRBV1-TRBV30 forward primers and a Cbeta reverse primer were used in the first two PCR rounds, each of which was run for around 9 cycles. A final 25-cycle PCR with Deep VentR polymerase added sample barcodes and Illumina adapters. Before sequencing, amplicons between 200 and 500 bp were purified from gel using a QIAquick gel extraction kit. TCRbeta amplicons were sequenced on an Illumina HiSeq 2500 with 250-bp paired-end reads. On the study's bioinformatics: Quality trimming of reads was performed with Trimmomatic v0.33, and paired reads were merged with FLASH v1.2.11 so that full CDR3 sequences could be recovered. MiGEC v1.2.1b assigned V, D and J germline segments to the rearranged TCRbeta sequences. Clonotype statistics and Shannon-Wiener diversity indices were computed with VDJtools v1.0.0. Except for diversity analysis, only each sample's 250 most abundant clonotypes were used in subsequent analyses to reduce sampling bias. TCRdb's own reprocessing of the public reads used fastp at Q25 and MiXCR and kept productive beta chains. A single entry per CDR3 protein holds the most common genes and DNA from its merged rows. The V and J calls follow TCRdb's processing rather than the paper's. The sample table holds more than 90,000 distinct CDR3 sequences, of which about 70% were seen once. The top ten clones comprise about 12% of the sample.

CDR1 SGHAT and CDR2 FQNNGV were looked up in the germline V gene. A distance of 14 bases separates the germline ends of V and J, which lose 5 bases and 11 bases respectively. Including the terminal cysteine and phenylalanine, the CDR3 comprises 12 residues. Only the CDR3 DNA is retained, 36 bases long and in frame from the first base. About this clonotype itself: Its binding antigen is unknown. No much larger clone exists at a distance of one base, and base qualities are not known.

The receptor chain draws on TRBV11-2 and TRBJ2-3, with no D gene named confidently. The source material was liver tumor tissue from sampling region 2. The sample's cell subset or site label, decoded: tumor region T2, inferior pole. This clonotype originated in a woman between 55 and 75 years old with primary liver carcinoma and hepatitis B virus infection. The CDR3 here reads CASSPWSVMQYF. The DNA sequence follows: TGTGCCAGCAGCCCCTGGTCGGTTATGCAGTATTTT.